This T cell receptor beta chain originates from a study of cytomegalovirus exposure and HLA in healthy donors. Study-level points and caveats: In a later analysis, TCR association rates varied by HLA locus: DRB1 most, HLA-C fewest. The records held CMV serostatus as the only immune exposure information. Many donors carried some public TCRs, although rarity characterized most TCR sequences.

As to this clone: What it binds is not known.

There are 16 residues in the CDR3. The J segment lost 1 base and the V segment lost 4 bases, leaving 7 bases of the junction unmatched. In germline, CDR1 is SGHRS, CDR2 YFSETQ. The primer mix had 60 Vbeta and 13 Jbeta primers. The assay was immunoSEQ multiplex PCR, and TCRdb's table has in-frame clones only and misses some. This sample has over 150,000 clones; 84% occur once, and the top ten carry 4.8%. This receptor was obtained from a girl aged 5-17 years in good health and CMV-seropositive. V is TRBV5-1 and J is TRBJ1-5; TRBD1 matches 8 bases. The sample consisted of PBMCs. Here the CDR3 DNA reads TGCGCCAGCAGCGTACGGACAGGGCCAAGCAATCAGCCCCAGCATTTT. Translation gives CASSVRTGPSNQPQHF.